This T cell receptor beta chain was sequenced for a study of neurological immune-mediated disorders (dated by TCRdb to about 2019). Some background on the complete study: The study compared peripheral blood TCR-beta repertoires of HTLV-I-associated myelopathy (HAM/TSP) patients, multiple sclerosis patients and healthy controls using UMI-based sequencing. The approximately 100 TCR-beta libraries included longitudinal samples, technical triplicates and paired sorted CD4+ and CD8+ T-cell subsets alongside PBMC samples. The cohort comprised 68 subjects: roughly 15 HAM/TSP patients, 35 or so multiple sclerosis patients and around 20 healthy controls.

cDNA was synthesized by template-switch 5'RACE using a primer with a 10-nucleotide random unique molecular identifier that tagged each TCR transcript. Every sequencing run covered 15-18 subjects and yielded more than 160 million TCR-beta sequences. The RNeasy kit was used to extract total RNA. Using the KAPA Real-time Library Amplification kit, TCR-beta VDJ regions were amplified with primers for the TCR constant region and the 5'RACE anchor. Sample indexes and Illumina adaptors were added in a first PCR, and a second PCR then increased library yield. After Ampure bead purification, the roughly 650 bp TCR product was size-selected on a 2% E-gel SizeSelection system. Library quality was checked on a Bioanalyzer, concentration was measured with Qubit, and libraries were quantified with the Kapa Library Quantification kit before pooling. An Illumina HiSeq 2500 was used to sequence the libraries paired-end at 2 x 150 bp. To increase sequence diversity, about 23-32% phiX was spiked into each library pool. Regarding the original processing steps: The quality-filtered reads were processed with the UMI-based MiGEC pipeline, whose error correction step removed more than 85% of the raw TCR sequences. IMGT germline references were used for alignment of VDJ genes, and clonotypes were defined by a unique CDR3 amino acid sequence together with V-J genes. Clonal expansion, Shannon diversity and CDR3 relatedness were evaluated with VDJtools (CalcPairwiseDistances, ClusterSamples), while phylogenetic trees were built in CLCbio workbench. Expanded clones were defined as having at least 8 unique UMIs, based on coefficient-of-variation modelling across technical triplicates. TCRdb ran its own pipeline on the public reads, namely fastp trimming at Q25 and MiXCR clone calling, and kept in-frame beta chains. Every CDR3 protein is listed once, alongside the most common genes and DNA of its rows. TCRdb, not the authors, supplied the V and J calls. The sample data list more than 30,000 distinct CDR3 sequences, and 7% to 8.5% of these were observed just once. Clones ranked in the top ten supply roughly 6% of the sample.

The healthy controls were volunteers from blood banks in Maryland, USA. For sorted-subset TCR libraries, some 950,000 sorted CD4+ or CD8+ T cells were used. Peripheral blood was subjected to Ficoll-Hypaque density gradient centrifugation to isolate PBMCs, which were then cryopreserved in liquid nitrogen. The study also sequenced paired sorted CD4+ and CD8+ subsets from healthy controls, HAM/TSP patients and MS patients. General conclusions and limits of the study: TCR clonal expansion was highest in HAM/TSP patients and lowest in MS patients, with MS patients falling below even healthy controls. Across subjects, expanded clones never shared an identical CDR3 amino acid sequence, which suggests that the TCR-beta repertoires in every group were private.

Concerning this clonotype itself: Its antigen target is currently unknown. No base quality information exists; no much larger clone differs at one position.

This TCR was sampled from a man in his fifties or sixties in good health. Sample: CD4+ T cells from blood.

The CDR3 region: CASSLGGSNEQFF. The DNA sequence is as follows: TGTGCCAGCAGCTTAGGAGGGTCCAATGAGCAGTTCTTC. The rearranged segments are TRBV11-1 and TRBJ2-1; TRBD2 might be the D gene, on 5 matching bases. For CDR1 and CDR2, the germline V gene (reference sequence) lists SGHAT and FQDESV. The CDR3 measures 13 amino acids from cysteine to phenylalanine. Kept here is only the CDR3 DNA, which spans 39 bases and is read in frame from base 1. V is cut by 1 base and J by 6 bases, and the space between the germline ends is 7 bases.